Following are 28 T cell receptor beta chains from one sample sequenced in a study of Graves' ophthalmopathy and Graves' hyperthyroidism. Researchers took RNA transcripts and amplified TCR beta CDR3 regions from them. HTBI-primed first-round RT-PCR preceded second-round multiplex PCR. TCRdb reanalysed the multiplex PCR reads using MiXCR and keeps one entry per CDR3 protein. The repertoire holds a few hundred thousand distinct CDR3 sequences, with 39% as singletons. Sequenced sample: peripheral blood or thyroid tissue (not recorded which). These receptors were collected from an adult man with Graves' hyperthyroidism.

This clonotype occurred many times. The V and J genes are TRBV7-6 and TRBJ2-5; 12 positions match TRBD2. Germline CDR1 SGHVS, CDR2 FNYEAQ. The CDR3 spans 17 residues. V lost 1 base, J lost 6 bases, and 9 bases stayed unmatched. The chain's CDR3 is CASSLGASGGAAKTQYF. Written as DNA, the CDR3 is TGTGCCAGCAGCTTAGGGGCTAGCGGGGGGGCCGCAAAGACCCAGTACTTC.

This clonotype was found many times. The junction does not match germline at one end; this may be a read error. The CDR3 DNA sequence: TGCAGTGCTAGACCCCGGGACAGATCCTCCTACGAGCATTACTTC. Its translation: CSARPRDRSSYEHYF. The chain couples TRBV20-1 to TRBJ2-7; 7 bases align to TRBD1. The CDR3 loop spans 15 amino acids. CDR1 and CDR2 from the germline V gene are DFQATT and SNEGSKA (reference sequence).

This clonotype was counted many times. The V call is TRBV10-3, the J call TRBJ2-7; D unclear. The CDR3 totals 15 residues. CDR1 and CDR2 (germline): ENHRY, SYGVKD. V was shortened by 0 bases and J by 0 bases, with 9 bases between the two germline ends. Here the CDR3 reads CAISESAGTSYEQYF. CDR3 sequence (DNA): TGTGCCATCAGTGAGTCAGCAGGAACCTCCTACGAGCAGTACTTC.

V usage is TRBV29-1 and J usage is TRBJ1-1, with D perhaps TRBD1 (5 bases). Germline CDR1 SQVTM, CDR2 ANQGSEA. The CDR3 totals 15 residues. V lost 8 bases and J lost 3, with 22 bases in between. The CDR3 coding sequence is TGCAGCAGTGAACGGGCCTCACGGGGGGACACTGAAGCTTTCTTT. It encodes CSSERASRGDTEAFF.

This clonotype was observed at least ten times. This sequence joins TRBV10-3 and TRBJ1-5; a possible D gene is TRBD1 (5 bases). V lost 6 bases and J 5 bases, leaving 14 bases between the germline ends. The CDR3 loop spans 14 amino acids. CDR1 is ENHRY, CDR2 SYGVKD, per germline. The CDR3 loop is CAISLAGPHQPQHF. DNA for the CDR3: TGTGCCATCAGCCTAGCGGGGCCCCATCAGCCCCAGCATTTT.

This clonotype was detected a few times. The J gene is TRBJ1-5, the V gene TRBV28; TRBD1 agrees at 8 bases. Looked up from germline, CDR1 is MDHEN and CDR2 is SYDVKM. V shed 6 bases, J shed 2 bases, and the junction held 6 bases outside the gene matches. This CDR3 spans 15 amino acids. The DNA of the CDR3 is TGTGCCAGCAGGACTACAGGGGGAGGCAATCAGCCCCAGCATTTT. This gives the protein CASRTTGGGNQPQHF. The complete variable domain, with remaining parts taken from reference TRBV28 and TRBJ1-5, reads DVKVTQSSRYLVKRTGEKVFLECVQDMDHENMFWYRQDPGLGLRLIYFSYDVKMKEKGDIPEGYSVSREKKERFSLILESASTNQTSMYLCASRTTGGGNQPQHFGDGTRLSIL.

The V gene is TRBV5-1, the J gene TRBJ2-2; no reliable D call. Germline CDR1 reads SGHRS; CDR2 reads YFSETQ. The germline V and J ends were trimmed by 4 bases and 7 bases, with 8 bases remaining between them. CDR3 length: 12 residues. The CDR3 bases are TGCGCCAGCAGCCCCGCCAGCGGGGAGCTGTTTTTT. Its protein product is CASSPASGELFF.

This chain joins TRBV7-9 and TRBJ2-3; TRBD2 is a possible D gene (5 bases). Germline V gene lookup returns CDR1 SEHNR and CDR2 FQNEAQ (reference sequence). V was cut by 5 bases and J by 2 bases, with 20 bases left in between. This CDR3 spans 17 amino acids. The CDR3 DNA reads TGTGCCAGCAGCCAGCGAGCGGTTCGGCTCGACACAGATACGCAGTATTTT. Its protein product is CASSQRAVRLDTDTQYF.

This clonotype was counted at least ten times. The chain uses TRBV5-8 and TRBJ1-6; D unclear. In germline, CDR1 is SGHTS, CDR2 YDEGEE. This CDR3 comprises 11 residues. Between the trimmed V and J ends, which lost 0 bases and 15 bases, there was a span of 7 bases. In DNA form, the CDR3 reads TGTGCCAGCAGCTTGGACAGCTTCCTCCACTTT. It is translated as CASSLDSFLHF.

The chain uses TRBV10-2 and TRBJ1-1, with 9 bases fitting TRBD1. Unmatched junction bases numbered 5, after V lost 5 bases and J lost 4 bases. Germline-derived CDR1 and CDR2 are WSHSY and SAAADI. The CDR3 loop spans 14 amino acids. In nucleotides, the CDR3 is TGCGCCAGCAGTTGGACAGGGGTAGGCACTGAAGCTTTCTTT. Protein sequence: CASSWTGVGTEAFF.

The chain uses TRBV7-8 and TRBJ2-7; D assignment may be TRBD1 or TRBD2 (6 bases each). The CDR3 extends over 14 amino acids. The germline V gene encodes CDR1 SGHVS and CDR2 FQNEAQ. V was trimmed by 5 bases and J by 5 bases, leaving 16 bases between them. The chain's CDR3 is CASSAGGPKHEQYF. CDR3 DNA: TGTGCCAGCAGCGCCGGGGGCCCCAAACACGAGCAGTACTTC.

As DNA, the CDR3 is TGTGCCAGCAGCCTCCGCCCGGGGGAGACCCAGTACTTC. This encodes CASSLRPGETQYF. V is TRBV9 and J is TRBJ2-5, with TRBD2 as a possible D gene (5 bases). Per germline, CDR1 SGDLS and CDR2 YYNGEE. The CDR3 length is 13 residues. Trimming removed 4 bases from V and 5 bases from J, with 12 bases in between.

There are many counts of this clonotype. V is TRBV9 and J is TRBJ1-2, with a tentative D call TRBD1 (5 bases). V was clipped by 4 bases and J by 8 bases, with 15 bases between them. This CDR3 spans 13 amino acids. Per the germline V gene, CDR1 is SGDLS and CDR2 is YYNGEE. In nucleotides, the CDR3 is TGTGCCAGCAGCAAATCCCTCAGGGACGGCTACACCTTC. It translates to CASSKSLRDGYTF.

In this sample, this clonotype turned up many times. The chain employs TRBV12-3 or TRBV12-4 and TRBJ1-3; 8 nucleotides agree with TRBD1. CDR3 length: 14 residues. J lost 4 bases, V lost 6 bases, and 5 bases had no gene match. The CDR3 protein is CASRPTGVGNTIYF. The CDR3 coding sequence is TGTGCCAGCAGGCCGACAGGGGTAGGAAACACCATATATTTT.

The chain has TRBV6-1 and TRBJ1-3; D is ambiguous. The CDR3 is 13 residues long. With 2 bases removed from V and 0 bases from J, the gap between germline ends came to 2 bases. The germline CDR1 and CDR2 sequences are MNHNS and SASEGT. CDR3 protein: CASSETSGNTIYF. DNA of the CDR3: TGTGCCAGCAGTGAAACCTCTGGAAACACCATATATTTT.

This clonotype came up a few times. The chain couples TRBV12-3 or TRBV12-4 to TRBJ2-2; 11 bases are a match to TRBD1. The CDR3 has 15 amino acids. Losses at the gene ends were 4 bases for V and 5 bases for J; bases not matched to a gene: 3. The CDR3 region is CASSWGQGGTGELFF. The DNA of the CDR3 is TGTGCCAGCAGTTGGGGACAGGGGGGTACCGGGGAGCTGTTTTTT.

This clonotype was seen repeatedly, ten times or more. The V gene is TRBV6-1, the J gene TRBJ2-5; D gene ambiguous. V was cut by 6 bases and J by 1 base, with 15 bases left in between. From germline, CDR1 is MNHNS and CDR2 SASEGT. The CDR3 runs to 15 residues. CDR3: CASSPPVHSQETQYF. Written as DNA, the CDR3 is TGTGCCAGCAGCCCCCCAGTCCACAGCCAAGAGACCCAGTACTTC.

The chain joins TRBV7-2 to TRBJ1-1; 8 nucleotides align to TRBD1. The CDR3 runs 14 residues. The ends lost 5 bases at V and 5 bases at J; junction bases unmatched: 7. Germline V gene lookup returns CDR1 SGHTA and CDR2 FQGNSA. CDR3 DNA sequence: TGTGCCAGCAGCCCACAGGGGGGTGGAACTGAAGCTTTCTTT. Its protein is CASSPQGGGTEAFF.

This clonotype has ten or more counts. The genes are TRBV6-5 and TRBJ1-1; unclear D gene. V was shortened by 2 bases and J by 5 bases, with 3 bases between the two germline ends. Germline CDR1 is MNHEY and CDR2 is SVGAGI. The CDR3 contains 11 residues. The CDR3 nucleotides are TGTGCCAGCAGTTACGCGACTGAAGCTTTCTTT. This sequence encodes CASSYATEAFF.

This clonotype has a count of ten or more. The chain uses TRBV10-3 and TRBJ2-7, with 12 bases aligning to TRBD1. Germline CDR1 and CDR2: ENHRY and SYGVKD. This CDR3 is built from 15 residues. Trimming cost V 8 bases and J 7 bases; bases outside gene matches: 12. This chain's CDR3 is CAIQSAGTGGGEQYF. DNA for the CDR3: TGTGCCATCCAGAGCGCCGGGACAGGGGGCGGGGAGCAGTACTTC.

CDR3 protein: CATSDLQSGGGDTQYF. For the CDR3, the DNA is TGTGCCACCAGTGATTTGCAAAGCGGGGGGGGGGATACGCAGTATTTT. The V and J genes are TRBV24-1 and TRBJ2-3; TRBD2 matches 10 bases. CDR3 length: 16 residues. Losses at the gene ends were 0 bases for V and 6 bases for J; bases not matched to a gene: 5. In germline, CDR1 is KGHDR, CDR2 SFDVKD.

This clonotype was seen a few times. The chain joins TRBV27 to TRBJ2-6; maybe TRBD1 (5 bases). Trimming cost V 8 bases and J 1 base, with 15 bases left between them. The V gene's germline CDR1 is MNHEY and CDR2 SMNVEV (reference sequence). The CDR3 loop spans 16 amino acids. CDR3 nucleotides: TGTGCCAGCCGGGCAGGGTTTGGTTCTGGGGCCAACGTCCTGACTTTC. Its protein product is CASRAGFGSGANVLTF.

In this sample, this clonotype turned up a few times. This may be a read error: a much more frequent sequence differs by one nucleotide. This sequence joins TRBV11-1 and TRBJ2-2; 7 nucleotides align to TRBD1. The CDR3 runs to 14 residues. J gave up 6 bases and V 2 bases, and 3 bases lay outside the gene matches. CDR1 and CDR2 from the germline V gene are SGHAT and FQDESV (reference sequence). CDR3 nucleotides: TGTGCCAGCAGCTTACGGCAGGGGGCCGGGGAGCTGTTTTTT. This codes for CASSLRQGAGELFF.

This chain uses TRBV7-8 with TRBJ1-5, with a weak D call TRBD1 (5 bases). From germline, CDR1 is SGHVS and CDR2 FQNEAQ. Deletions cut 5 bases from V and 2 bases from J, with 13 bases between. The CDR3 extends over 15 amino acids. The CDR3 bases are TGTGCCAGCAGCCAAGACGGGGGAGGCAATCAGCCCCAGCATTTT. It is translated as CASSQDGGGNQPQHF.

This clonotype was counted a few times. The chain couples TRBV12-5 to TRBJ1-6; the D is unclear. The CDR3 is 13 residues long. CDR1 and CDR2 from the germline V gene are LGHNT and FRNRAP. V lost 7 bases and J lost 5, with 9 bases in between. DNA for the CDR3: TGTGCTAGTGCCGCGGGGAATAATTCACCCCTCCACTTT. It is translated as CASAAGNNSPLHF.

This clonotype was detected ten times or more. This chain connects TRBV29-1 to TRBJ1-1; D not resolved. The V gene's germline CDR1 is SQVTM and CDR2 ANQGSEA. Trimming removed 7 bases from V and 2 bases from J, with 11 bases in between. This CDR3 is built from 12 residues. The CDR3 here is CSGFRGNTEAFF. CDR3 in DNA: TGCAGCGGATTCCGGGGTAACACTGAAGCTTTCTTT.

The V gene is TRBV29-1, the J gene TRBJ1-6; the match to TRBD1 covers 9 bases. The CDR3 has 17 residues. CDR1 is SQVTM and CDR2 is ANQGSEA in the germline V gene. V shed 1 base and J 0 bases; nucleotides not matched to a gene: 4. CDR3 region: CSVEAGQGNSYNSPLHF. In DNA, the CDR3 is TGCAGCGTTGAAGCGGGACAGGGCAACTCCTATAATTCACCCCTCCACTTT.

This clonotype was counted at least ten times. The rearrangement joins TRBV4-2 to TRBJ2-7; 9 nucleotides align to TRBD1. The V segment lost 1 base and the J segment 2 bases; nucleotides outside the gene matches: 9. The CDR3 loop spans 17 amino acids. Per germline, CDR1 LGHNA and CDR2 YNFKEQ. CDR3 DNA: TGTGCCAGCAGCCAAGTGACAGGGGGAGGGAGTACCTACGAGCAGTACTTC. This sequence encodes CASSQVTGGGSTYEQYF.